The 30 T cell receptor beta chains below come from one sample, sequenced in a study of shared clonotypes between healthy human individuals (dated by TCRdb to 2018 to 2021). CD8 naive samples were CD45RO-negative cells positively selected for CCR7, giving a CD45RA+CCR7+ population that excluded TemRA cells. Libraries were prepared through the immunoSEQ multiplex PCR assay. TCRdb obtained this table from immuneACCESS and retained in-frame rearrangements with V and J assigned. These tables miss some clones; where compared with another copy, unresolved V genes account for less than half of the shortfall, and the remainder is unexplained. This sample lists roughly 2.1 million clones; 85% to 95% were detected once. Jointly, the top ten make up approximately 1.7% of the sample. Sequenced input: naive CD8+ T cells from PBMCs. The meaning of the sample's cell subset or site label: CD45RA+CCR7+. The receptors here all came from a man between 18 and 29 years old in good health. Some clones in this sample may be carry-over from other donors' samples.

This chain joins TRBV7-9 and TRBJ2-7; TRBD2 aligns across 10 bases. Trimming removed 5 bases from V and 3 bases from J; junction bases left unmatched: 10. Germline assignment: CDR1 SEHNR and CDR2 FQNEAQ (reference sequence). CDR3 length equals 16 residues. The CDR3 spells CASSLTGLAGDYEQYF. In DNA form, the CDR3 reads TGTGCCAGCAGCCTAACGGGGCTAGCGGGAGACTACGAGCAGTACTTC.

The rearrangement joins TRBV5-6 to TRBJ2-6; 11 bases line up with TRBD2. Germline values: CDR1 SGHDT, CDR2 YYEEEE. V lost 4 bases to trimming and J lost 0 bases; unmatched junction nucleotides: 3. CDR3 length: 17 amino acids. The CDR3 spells CASSAGLAASGANVLTF. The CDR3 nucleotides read TGTGCCAGCAGCGCGGGACTAGCGGCCTCTGGGGCCAACGTCCTGACTTTC.

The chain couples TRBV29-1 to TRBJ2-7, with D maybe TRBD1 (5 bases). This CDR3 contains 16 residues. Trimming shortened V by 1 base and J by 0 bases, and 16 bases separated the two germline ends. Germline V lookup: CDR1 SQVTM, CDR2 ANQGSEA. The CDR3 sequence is CSVEGFRALGSYEQYF. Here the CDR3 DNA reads TGCAGCGTTGAAGGGTTCAGGGCCCTTGGCTCCTACGAGCAGTACTTC.

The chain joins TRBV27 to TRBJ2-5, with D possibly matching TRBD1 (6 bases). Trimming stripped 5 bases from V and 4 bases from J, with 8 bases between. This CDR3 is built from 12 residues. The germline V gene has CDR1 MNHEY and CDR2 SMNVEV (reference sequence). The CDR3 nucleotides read TGTGCCAGCAGTCCCAGGGGAGAGACCCAGTACTTC. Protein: CASSPRGETQYF.

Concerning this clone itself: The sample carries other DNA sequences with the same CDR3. CDR3 residues: CASSVEPGFYEQYF. CDR3 nucleotides: TGTGCCAGCAGCGTAGAGCCTGGATTCTACGAGCAGTACTTC. The chain employs TRBV9 and TRBJ2-7; no firm D call. The CDR3 is 14 amino acids. Trimming took 0 bases from V and 3 from J, leaving 10 bases between them. Germline V gene lookup returns CDR1 SGDLS and CDR2 YYNGEE.

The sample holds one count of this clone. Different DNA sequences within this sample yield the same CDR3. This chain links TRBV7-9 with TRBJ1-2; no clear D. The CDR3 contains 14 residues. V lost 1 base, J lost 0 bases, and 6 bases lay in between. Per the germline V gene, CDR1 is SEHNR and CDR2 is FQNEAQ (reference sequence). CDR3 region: CASSLGQTNYGYTF. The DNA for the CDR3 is TGTGCCAGCAGCTTAGGTCAGACTAACTATGGCTACACCTTC.

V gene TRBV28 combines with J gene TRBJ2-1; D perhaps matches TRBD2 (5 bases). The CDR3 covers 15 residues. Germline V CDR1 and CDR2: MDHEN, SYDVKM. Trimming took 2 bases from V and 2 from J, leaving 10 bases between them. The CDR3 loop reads CASSLRTVTYNEQFF. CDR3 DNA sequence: TGTGCCAGCAGTTTACGGACTGTTACCTACAATGAGCAGTTCTTC.

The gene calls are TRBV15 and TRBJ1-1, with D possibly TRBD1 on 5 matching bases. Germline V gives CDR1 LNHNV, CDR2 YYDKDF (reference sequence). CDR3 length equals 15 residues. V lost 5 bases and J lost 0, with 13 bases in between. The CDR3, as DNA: TGTGCCACCAGCTTACCCGGGACGGTGAACACTGAAGCTTTCTTT. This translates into CATSLPGTVNTEAFF.

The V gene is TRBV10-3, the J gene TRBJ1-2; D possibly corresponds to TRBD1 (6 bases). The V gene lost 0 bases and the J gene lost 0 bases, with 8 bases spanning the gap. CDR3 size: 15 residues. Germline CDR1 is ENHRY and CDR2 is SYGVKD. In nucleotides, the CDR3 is TGTGCCATCAGTGAGTCGGGGGCTGCTAACTATGGCTACACCTTC. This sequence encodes CAISESGAANYGYTF.

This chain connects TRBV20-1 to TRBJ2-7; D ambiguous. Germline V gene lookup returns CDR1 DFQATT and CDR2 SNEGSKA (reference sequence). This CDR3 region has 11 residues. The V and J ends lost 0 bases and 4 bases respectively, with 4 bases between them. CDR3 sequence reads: CSARDIYEQYF. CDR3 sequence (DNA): TGCAGTGCTAGAGACATATACGAGCAGTACTTC.

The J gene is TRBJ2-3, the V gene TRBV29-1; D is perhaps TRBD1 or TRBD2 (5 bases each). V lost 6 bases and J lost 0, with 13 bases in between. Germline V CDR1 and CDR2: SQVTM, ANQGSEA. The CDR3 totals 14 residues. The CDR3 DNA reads TGCAGCGTCCGACCGGGACGGAGCACAGATACGCAGTATTTT. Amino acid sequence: CSVRPGRSTDTQYF.

The DNA for the CDR3 is TGTGCCAGCATGGGGACAGGGGGTAAGGGCTACACCTTC. Amino acid sequence: CASMGTGGKGYTF. V usage is TRBV28 and J usage is TRBJ1-2; TRBD1 matches at 11 bases. The germline V gene encodes CDR1 MDHEN and CDR2 SYDVKM. The V gene end was trimmed by 7 bases and the J gene end by 8 bases; junction bases not matched to a gene: 6. The CDR3 runs 13 residues.

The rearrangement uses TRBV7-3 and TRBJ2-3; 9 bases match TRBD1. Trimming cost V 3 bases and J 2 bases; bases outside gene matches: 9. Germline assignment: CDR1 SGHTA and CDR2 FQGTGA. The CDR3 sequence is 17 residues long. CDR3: CASSFLGQGPPTDTQYF. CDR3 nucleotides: TGTGCCAGCAGCTTCCTAGGACAGGGGCCCCCCACAGATACGCAGTATTTT.

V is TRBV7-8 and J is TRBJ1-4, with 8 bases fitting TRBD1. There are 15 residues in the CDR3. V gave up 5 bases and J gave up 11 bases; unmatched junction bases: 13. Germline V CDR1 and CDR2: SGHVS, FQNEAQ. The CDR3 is CASSGDRGEAEKLFF. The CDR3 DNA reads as TGTGCCAGCAGCGGAGACAGGGGAGAGGCGGAGAAACTGTTTTTT.

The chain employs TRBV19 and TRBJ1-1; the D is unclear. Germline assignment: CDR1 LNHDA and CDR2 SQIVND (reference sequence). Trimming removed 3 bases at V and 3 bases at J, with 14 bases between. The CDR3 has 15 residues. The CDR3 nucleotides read TGTGCCAGTAGTATGCACGGGAGAAGGGACACTGAAGCTTTCTTT. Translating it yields CASSMHGRRDTEAFF.

DNA for the CDR3: TGTGCCAGCGGTGGGGATTACGAGCAGTACTTC. It yields the protein CASGGDYEQYF. The chain is built from TRBV7-2 and TRBJ2-7; D is unclear. Per the germline V gene, CDR1 is SGHTA and CDR2 is FQGNSA. Trimming removed 8 bases at V and 4 bases at J, with 9 bases between. The CDR3 is 11 amino acids.

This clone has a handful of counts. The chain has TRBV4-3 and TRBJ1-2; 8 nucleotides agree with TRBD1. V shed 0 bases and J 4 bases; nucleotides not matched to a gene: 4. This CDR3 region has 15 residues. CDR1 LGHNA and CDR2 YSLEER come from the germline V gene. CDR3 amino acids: CASSQEIQGAYGYTF. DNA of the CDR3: TGCGCCAGCAGCCAAGAGATTCAGGGGGCCTATGGCTACACCTTC.

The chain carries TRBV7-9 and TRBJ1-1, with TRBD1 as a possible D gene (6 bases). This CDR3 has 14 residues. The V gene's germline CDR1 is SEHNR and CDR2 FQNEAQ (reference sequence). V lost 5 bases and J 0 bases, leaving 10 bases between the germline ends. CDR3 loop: CASSHREVNTEAFF. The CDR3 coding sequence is TGTGCCAGCAGCCACAGGGAAGTGAACACTGAAGCTTTCTTT.

Written as DNA, the CDR3 is TGTGCCAGCAGCTTCCGACTAGCGGGAGCGGGGGAGCAGTACTTC. Protein product: CASSFRLAGAGEQYF. The V gene is TRBV5-4, the J gene TRBJ2-7; 12 bases fit TRBD2. CDR1 and CDR2 from the germline V gene are SGHNT and YYREEE (reference sequence). There are 15 residues in the CDR3. The junction had 7 bases not matched to a gene; V was cut back by 2 bases and J by 7 bases.

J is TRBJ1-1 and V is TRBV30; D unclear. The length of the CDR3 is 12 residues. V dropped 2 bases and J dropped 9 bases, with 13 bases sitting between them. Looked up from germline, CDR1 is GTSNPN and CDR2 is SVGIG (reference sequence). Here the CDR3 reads CAWSHVNRQAFF. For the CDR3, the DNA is TGTGCCTGGAGTCACGTCAATCGTCAAGCTTTCTTT.

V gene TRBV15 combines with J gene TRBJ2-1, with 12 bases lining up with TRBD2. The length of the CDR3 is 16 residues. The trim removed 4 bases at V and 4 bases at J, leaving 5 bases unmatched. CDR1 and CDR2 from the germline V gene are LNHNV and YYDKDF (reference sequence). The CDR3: CATSTSGRALYNEQFF. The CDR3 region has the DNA TGTGCCACCAGCACTAGCGGGAGGGCCCTATACAATGAGCAGTTCTTC.

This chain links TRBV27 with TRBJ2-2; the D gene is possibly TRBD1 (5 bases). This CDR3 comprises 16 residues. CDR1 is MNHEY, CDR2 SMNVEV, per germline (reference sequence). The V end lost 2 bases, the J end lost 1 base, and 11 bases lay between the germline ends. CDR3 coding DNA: TGTGCCAGCAGTTTAAGACAGACCCAGAACACCGGGGAGCTGTTTTTT. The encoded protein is CASSLRQTQNTGELFF.

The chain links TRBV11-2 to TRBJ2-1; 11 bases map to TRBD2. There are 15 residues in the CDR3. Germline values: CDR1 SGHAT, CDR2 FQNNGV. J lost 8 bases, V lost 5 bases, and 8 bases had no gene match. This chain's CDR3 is CASSLLAGAYDEQFF. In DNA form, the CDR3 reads TGTGCCAGCAGCCTACTAGCGGGAGCATACGATGAGCAGTTCTTC.

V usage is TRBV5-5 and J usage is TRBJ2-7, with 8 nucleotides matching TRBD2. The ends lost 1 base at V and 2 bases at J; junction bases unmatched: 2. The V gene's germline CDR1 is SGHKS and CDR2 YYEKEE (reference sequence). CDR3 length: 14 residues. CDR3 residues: CASSLTSGTYEQYF. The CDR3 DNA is TGTGCCAGCAGCTTGACTAGCGGTACCTACGAGCAGTACTTC.

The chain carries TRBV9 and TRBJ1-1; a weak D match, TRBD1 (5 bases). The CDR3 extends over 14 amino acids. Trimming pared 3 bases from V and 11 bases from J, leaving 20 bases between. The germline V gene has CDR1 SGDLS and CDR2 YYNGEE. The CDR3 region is CASSGSGTASAAFF. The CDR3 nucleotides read TGTGCCAGCAGCGGTTCCGGGACCGCCTCCGCGGCTTTCTTT.

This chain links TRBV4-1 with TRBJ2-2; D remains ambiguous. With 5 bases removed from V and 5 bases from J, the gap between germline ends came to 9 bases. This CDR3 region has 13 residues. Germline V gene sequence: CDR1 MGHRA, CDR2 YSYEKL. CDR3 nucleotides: TGCGCCAGCAGCGTTATAAGTACCGGGGAGCTGTTTTTT. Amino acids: CASSVISTGELFF.

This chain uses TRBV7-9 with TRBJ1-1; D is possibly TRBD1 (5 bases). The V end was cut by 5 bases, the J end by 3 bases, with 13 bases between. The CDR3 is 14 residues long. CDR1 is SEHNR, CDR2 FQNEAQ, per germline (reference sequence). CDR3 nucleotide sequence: TGTGCCAGCAGCCCCAGGGAAGGGTACACTGAAGCTTTCTTT. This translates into CASSPREGYTEAFF.

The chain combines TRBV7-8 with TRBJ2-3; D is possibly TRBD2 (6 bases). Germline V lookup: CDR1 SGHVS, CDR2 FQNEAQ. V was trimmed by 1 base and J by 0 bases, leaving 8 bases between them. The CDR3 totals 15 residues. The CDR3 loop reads CASSLGRASTDTQYF. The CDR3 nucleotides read TGTGCCAGCAGCTTAGGGAGGGCGAGCACAGATACGCAGTATTTT.

CDR3 region: CSVWTGGNNEQFF. The DNA for the CDR3 is TGCAGCGTTTGGACAGGGGGGAACAATGAGCAGTTCTTC. The chain uses TRBV29-1 and TRBJ2-1, with 10 bases lining up with TRBD1. This CDR3 region has 13 residues. The germline gives CDR1 SQVTM, CDR2 ANQGSEA. V lost 5 bases and J lost 5; bases outside the gene matches: 3.

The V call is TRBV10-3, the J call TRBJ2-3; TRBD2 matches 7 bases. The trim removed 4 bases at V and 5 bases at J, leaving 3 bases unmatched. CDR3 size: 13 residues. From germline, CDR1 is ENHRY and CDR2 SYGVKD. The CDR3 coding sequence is TGTGCCATCAGTGCACTAGCGAAAGATACGCAGTATTTT. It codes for CAISALAKDTQYF.